This T cell receptor (beta chain) comes out of a study of T-cell reconstitution after alpha-beta-depleted transplantation in children. Per the germline V gene, CDR1 is SEHNR and CDR2 is FQNEAQ (reference sequence). J lost 5 bases, V lost 3 bases, and 4 bases had no gene match. The CDR3 loop spans 14 amino acids. As it was prepared, the TCRbeta library received unique molecular identifiers. One entry per CDR3 protein results from TCRdb running MiXCR on the PCR reads. The data contain some 290,000 distinct CDR3 sequences, approximately 23% of them singletons. This clonotype was seen a handful of times. As yet, its antigen is unknown. Study-wide results and caveats: Expanded graft clones, several hundred of them, were reportedly the source of alpha-beta T cells about two months after transplant.

The source was PBMCs, mostly from graft donor cells, collected 180 days after TCRalphabeta/CD19-depleted stem cell transplant. The receptor's source is a male patient between 10 and 17 years old who had a stem cell transplant for acute lymphoblastic leukemia, so the T cells may come from the graft donor. This sequence joins TRBV7-9 and TRBJ2-1; 7 bases map to TRBD1. The DNA of the CDR3 is TGTGCCAGCAGCTTCGGACAGGATCACAATGAGCAGTTCTTC. It translates to CASSFGQDHNEQFF.